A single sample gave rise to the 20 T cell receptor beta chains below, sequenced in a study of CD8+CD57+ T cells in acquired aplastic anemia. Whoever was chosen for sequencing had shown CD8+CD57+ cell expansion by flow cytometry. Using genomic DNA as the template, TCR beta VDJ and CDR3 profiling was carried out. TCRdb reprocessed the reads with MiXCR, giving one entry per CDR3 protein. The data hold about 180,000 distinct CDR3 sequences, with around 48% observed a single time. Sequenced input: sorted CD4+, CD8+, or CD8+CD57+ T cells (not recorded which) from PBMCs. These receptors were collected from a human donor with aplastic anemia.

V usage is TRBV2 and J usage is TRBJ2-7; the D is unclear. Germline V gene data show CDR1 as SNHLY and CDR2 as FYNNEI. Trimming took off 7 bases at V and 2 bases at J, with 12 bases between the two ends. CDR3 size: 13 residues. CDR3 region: CASTLELTYEQYF. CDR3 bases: TGTGCCAGCACCCTGGAGTTAACCTACGAGCAGTACTTC.

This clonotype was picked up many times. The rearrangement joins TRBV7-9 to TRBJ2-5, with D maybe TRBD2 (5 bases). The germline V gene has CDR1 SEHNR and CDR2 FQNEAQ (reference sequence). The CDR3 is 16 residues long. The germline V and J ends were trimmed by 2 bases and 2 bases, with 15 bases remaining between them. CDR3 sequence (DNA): TGTGCCAGCAGCTTATATTCGGACTGGCTACAAGAGACCCAGTACTTC. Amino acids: CASSLYSDWLQETQYF.

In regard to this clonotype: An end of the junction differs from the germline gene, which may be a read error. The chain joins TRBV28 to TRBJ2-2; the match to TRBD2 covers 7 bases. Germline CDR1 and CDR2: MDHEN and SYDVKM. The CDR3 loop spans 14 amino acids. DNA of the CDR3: TGTGCCAGTACGGGAGGCCTACACACCGGGGAGCTGCTTTTT. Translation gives CASTGGLHTGELLF.

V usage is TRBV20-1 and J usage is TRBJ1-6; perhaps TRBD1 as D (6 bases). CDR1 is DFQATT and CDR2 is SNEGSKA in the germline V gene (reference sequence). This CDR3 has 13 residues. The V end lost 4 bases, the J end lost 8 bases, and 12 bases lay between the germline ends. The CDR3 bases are TGCAGTGCTATTCGGACAGCCGATTCACCCCTCCACTTT. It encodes CSAIRTADSPLHF.

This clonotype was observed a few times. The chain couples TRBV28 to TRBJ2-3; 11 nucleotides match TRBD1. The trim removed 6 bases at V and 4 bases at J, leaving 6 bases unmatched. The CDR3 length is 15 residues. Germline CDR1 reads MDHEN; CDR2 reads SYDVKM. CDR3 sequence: CASRRTGGFADTQYF. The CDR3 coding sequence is TGTGCCAGCAGGAGGACAGGGGGCTTCGCAGATACGCAGTATTTT.

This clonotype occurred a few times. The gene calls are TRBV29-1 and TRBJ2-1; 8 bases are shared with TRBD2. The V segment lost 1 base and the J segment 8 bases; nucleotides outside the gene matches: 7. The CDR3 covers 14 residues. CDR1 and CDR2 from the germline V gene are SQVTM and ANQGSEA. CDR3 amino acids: CSVEGETSVDEQFF. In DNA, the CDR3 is TGCAGCGTTGAAGGTGAGACTAGCGTCGATGAGCAGTTCTTC.

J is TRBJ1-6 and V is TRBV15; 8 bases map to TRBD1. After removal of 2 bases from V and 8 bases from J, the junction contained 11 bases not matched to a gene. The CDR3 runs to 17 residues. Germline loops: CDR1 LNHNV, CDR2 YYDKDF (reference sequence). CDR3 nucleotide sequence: TGTGCCACCAGCAGATCCAAGACAGGGGAAGGAGATTCACCCCTCCACTTT. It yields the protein CATSRSKTGEGDSPLHF.

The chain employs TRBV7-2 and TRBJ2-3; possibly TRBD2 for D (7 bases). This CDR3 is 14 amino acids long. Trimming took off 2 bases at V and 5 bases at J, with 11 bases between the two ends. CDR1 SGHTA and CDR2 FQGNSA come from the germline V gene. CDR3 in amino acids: CASSLRGGGDTQYF. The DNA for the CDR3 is TGTGCCAGCAGCTTAAGGGGGGGAGGAGATACGCAGTATTTT.

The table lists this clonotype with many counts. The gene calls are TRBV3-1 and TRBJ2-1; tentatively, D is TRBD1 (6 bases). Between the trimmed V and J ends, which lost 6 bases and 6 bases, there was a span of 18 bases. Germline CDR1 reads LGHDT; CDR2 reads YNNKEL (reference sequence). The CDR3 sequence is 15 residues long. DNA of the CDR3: TGTGCCAGCAGGGAGAAGCTGGACAGCGCCAATGAGCAGTTCTTC. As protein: CASREKLDSANEQFF.

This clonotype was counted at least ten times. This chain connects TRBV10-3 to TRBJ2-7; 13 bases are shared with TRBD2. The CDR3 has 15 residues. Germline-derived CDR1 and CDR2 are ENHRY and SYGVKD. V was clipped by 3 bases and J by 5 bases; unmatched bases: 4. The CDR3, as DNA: TGTGCCATCAGTGAATCGGGACTAGCGGGGCACGAGCAGTACTTC. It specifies CAISESGLAGHEQYF.

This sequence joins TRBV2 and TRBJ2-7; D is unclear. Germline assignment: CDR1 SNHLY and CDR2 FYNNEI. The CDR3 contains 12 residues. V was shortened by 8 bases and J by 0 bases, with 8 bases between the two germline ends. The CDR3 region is CASFSASYEQYF. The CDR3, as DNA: TGTGCCAGCTTCTCGGCCTCCTACGAGCAGTACTTC.

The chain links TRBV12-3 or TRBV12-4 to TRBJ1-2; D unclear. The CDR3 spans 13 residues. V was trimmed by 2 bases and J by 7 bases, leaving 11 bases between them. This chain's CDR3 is CASSLSDELGYTF. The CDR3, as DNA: TGTGCCAGCAGTTTATCTGACGAACTTGGCTACACCTTC.

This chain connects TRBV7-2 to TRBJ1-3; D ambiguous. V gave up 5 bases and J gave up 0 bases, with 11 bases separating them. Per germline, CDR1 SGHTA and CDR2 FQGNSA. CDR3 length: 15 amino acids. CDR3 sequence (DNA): TGTGCCAGCAGCCGGTCTACCAGCTCTGGAAACACCATATATTTT. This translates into CASSRSTSSGNTIYF. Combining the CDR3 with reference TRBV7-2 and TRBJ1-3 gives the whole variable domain GAGVSQSPSNKVTEKGKDVELRCDPISGHTALYWYRQSLGQGLEFLIYFQGNSAPDKSGLPSDRFSAERTGGSVSTLTIQRTQQEDSAVYLCASSRSTSSGNTIYFGEGSWLTVV.

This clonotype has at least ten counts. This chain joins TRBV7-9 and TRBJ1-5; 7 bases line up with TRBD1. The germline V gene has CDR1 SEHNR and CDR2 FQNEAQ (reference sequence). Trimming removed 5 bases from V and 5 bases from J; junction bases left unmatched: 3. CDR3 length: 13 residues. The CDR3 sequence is CASSNQGDQPQHF. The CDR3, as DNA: TGTGCCAGCAGCAACCAGGGGGATCAGCCCCAGCATTTT.

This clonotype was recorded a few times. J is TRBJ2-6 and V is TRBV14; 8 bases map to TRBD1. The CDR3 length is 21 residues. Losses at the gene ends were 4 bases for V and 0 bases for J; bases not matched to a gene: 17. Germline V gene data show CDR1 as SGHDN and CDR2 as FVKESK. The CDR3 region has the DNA TGTGCCAGCAGCCGGAGTGATTTTTCCGGGACAGGACTCTCTGGGGCCAACGTCCTGACTTTC. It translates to CASSRSDFSGTGLSGANVLTF.

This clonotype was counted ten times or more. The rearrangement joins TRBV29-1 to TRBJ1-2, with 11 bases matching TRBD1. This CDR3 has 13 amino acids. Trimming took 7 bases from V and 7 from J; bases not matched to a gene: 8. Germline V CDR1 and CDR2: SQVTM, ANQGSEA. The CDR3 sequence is CSATGQGAAGYTF. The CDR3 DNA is TGCAGCGCTACCGGACAGGGGGCAGCTGGCTACACCTTC. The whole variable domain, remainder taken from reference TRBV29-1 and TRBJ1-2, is SAVISQKPSRDICQRGTSLTIQCQVDSQVTMMFWYRQQPGQSLTLIATANQGSEATYESGFVIDKFPISRPNLTFSTLTVSNMSPEDSSIYLCSATGQGAAGYTFGSGTRLTVV.

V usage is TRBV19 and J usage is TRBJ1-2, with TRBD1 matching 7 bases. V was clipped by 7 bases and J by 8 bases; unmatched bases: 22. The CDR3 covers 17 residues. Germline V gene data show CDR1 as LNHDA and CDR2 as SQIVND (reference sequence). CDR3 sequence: CASTMRGPGQRIGGYTF. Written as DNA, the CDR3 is TGTGCCAGTACCATGAGAGGGCCGGGACAGCGAATCGGAGGCTACACCTTC.

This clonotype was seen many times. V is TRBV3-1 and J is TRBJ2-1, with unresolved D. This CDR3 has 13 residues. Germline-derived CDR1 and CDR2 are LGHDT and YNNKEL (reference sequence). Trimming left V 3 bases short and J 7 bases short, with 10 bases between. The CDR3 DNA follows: TGTGCCAGCAGCCAGTTCGGGCAGAATGAGCAGTTCTTC. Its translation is CASSQFGQNEQFF.

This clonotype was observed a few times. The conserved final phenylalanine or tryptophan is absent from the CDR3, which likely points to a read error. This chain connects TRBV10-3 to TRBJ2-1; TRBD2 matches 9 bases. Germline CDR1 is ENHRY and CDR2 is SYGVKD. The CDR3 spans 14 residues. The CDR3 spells CATSDRWTSVEQFS. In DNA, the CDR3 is TGTGCCACCAGTGATCGGTGGACTAGCGTCGAGCAGTTCTCC.

The DNA for the CDR3 is TGTGCCTGGAGTGGAGACAGATATGGCTACACCTTC. Amino acid sequence: CAWSGDRYGYTF. This chain uses TRBV30 with TRBJ1-2; possibly TRBD1 for D (5 bases). The germline gives CDR1 GTSNPN, CDR2 SVGIG (reference sequence). The CDR3 is 12 amino acids. V dropped 1 base and J dropped 5 bases, with 8 bases sitting between them. The whole variable domain, filled in from reference TRBV30 and TRBJ1-2, reads SQTIHQWPATLVQPVGSPLSLECTVEGTSNPNLYWYRQAAGRGLQLLFYSVGIGQISSEVPQNLSASRPQDRQFILSSKKLLLSDSGFYLCAWSGDRYGYTFGSGTRLTVV.